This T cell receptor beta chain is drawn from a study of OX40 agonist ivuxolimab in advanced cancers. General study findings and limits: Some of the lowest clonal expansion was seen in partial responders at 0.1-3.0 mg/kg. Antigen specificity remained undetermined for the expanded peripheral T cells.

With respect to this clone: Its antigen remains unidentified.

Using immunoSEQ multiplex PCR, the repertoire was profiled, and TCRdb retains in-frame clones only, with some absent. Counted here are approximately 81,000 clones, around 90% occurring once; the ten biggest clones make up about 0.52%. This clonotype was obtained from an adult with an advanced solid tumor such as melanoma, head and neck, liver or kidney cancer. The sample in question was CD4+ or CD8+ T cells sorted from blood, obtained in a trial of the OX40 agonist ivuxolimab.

Here the CDR3 DNA reads TGTGCCAGCAGCCCCGAAGCCGGGACGTACAATGAGCAGTTCTTC. It encodes CASSPEAGTYNEQFF. This chain uses TRBV7-3 with TRBJ2-1; either TRBD1 or TRBD2 may fit D (5 bases each). The germline V and J ends were trimmed by 5 bases and 4 bases, with 15 bases remaining between them. Germline V gene lookup returns CDR1 SGHTA and CDR2 FQGTGA. The CDR3 covers 15 residues.